This TCR beta chain was recovered during a study of T cell responses to AZD1222 COVID-19 vaccine. Study-level points and caveats: Researchers took repertoire samples only after the peak T cell response had come. Only a handful of AZD1222 recipients, several in all, had baseline seropositivity. Rises in breadth and depth of Spike-specific TCRs came after two AZD1222 doses.

As to this clone: Its antigen is undetermined.

TCRdb's copy holds only in-frame clones and misses some; the assay was immunoSEQ multiplex PCR. In the table there are about 160,000 clones, roughly 90% of which are singletons. Unmatched junction bases numbered 14, after V lost 10 bases and J lost 8 bases. This CDR3 is built from 14 residues. In germline, CDR1 is MNHEY, CDR2 SVGAGI. This TCR was recovered from an adult who received the AZD1222 COVID-19 vaccine. This specimen was peripheral blood, taken 28 days after the second AZD1222 dose. The rearrangement joins TRBV6-5 to TRBJ1-3; TRBD1 matches 7 bases. Written as DNA, the CDR3 is TGTGCCACCACCCCCGGACAGGACCGGGACACCATATATTTT. Translated: CATTPGQDRDTIYF.